Presented here are 2 T cell receptor beta chains from one specimen sequenced in a study of T cell responses to AZD1222 COVID-19 vaccine. Method: immunoSEQ multiplex PCR; TCRdb's copy keeps in-frame clones and lacks some. The repertoire holds about 140,000 clones, with about 90% as singletons. Here the sequenced sample was peripheral blood, taken on day 0 of AZD1222 vaccination. These receptors came from an adult in good health.

The chain joins TRBV19 to TRBJ1-5, with D hard to call. Germline-derived CDR1 and CDR2 are LNHDA and SQIVND (reference sequence). The CDR3 covers 15 residues. Trimming shortened V by 7 bases and J by 1 base, and 14 bases separated the two germline ends. The CDR3 bases are TGTGCCAGTATTGGTCGAGTGAACAGCAATCAGCCCCAGCATTTT. This sequence encodes CASIGRVNSNQPQHF.

The rearrangement links TRBV7-9 to TRBJ1-3; 8 bases line up with TRBD1. V lost 7 bases, J lost 4 bases, and 18 bases stayed unmatched. The germline V gene encodes CDR1 SEHNR and CDR2 FQNEAQ (reference sequence). The CDR3 sequence is 18 residues long. CDR3 residues: CASNYLGTGRGVGNTIYF. The CDR3, as DNA: TGTGCCAGCAACTACCTAGGGACAGGTAGAGGCGTCGGAAACACCATATATTTT.